Below, 8 T cell receptor beta chains from the same sample are listed, as sequenced in a study of early T cells in non-severe SARS-CoV-2 infection. TCRdb processed the 5' RACE reads anew with MiXCR; each CDR3 protein has one entry. Among approximately 68,000 distinct CDR3 sequences, 9.5% to 13% were seen once, and the ten largest hold under 10%. The sample was whole blood, taken at baseline. These receptors were collected from an adult who was a healthcare worker with PCR-confirmed SARS-CoV-2 infection or an uninfected control (not recorded which).

The chain has TRBV20-1 and TRBJ1-1; D possibly corresponds to TRBD1 (5 bases). Trimming removed 1 base from V and 1 base from J, with 10 bases in between. The germline V gene has CDR1 DFQATT and CDR2 SNEGSKA (reference sequence). This CDR3 has 14 amino acids. The CDR3 nucleotides read TGCAGTGCTAGAGCCCCGGGGGGGAACACTGAAGCTTTCTTT. Amino acid sequence: CSARAPGGNTEAFF.

This clonotype was detected a few times. The chain couples TRBV7-2 to TRBJ2-3; D may correspond to TRBD1 or TRBD2 (6 bases each). The germline gives CDR1 SGHTA, CDR2 FQGNSA. The CDR3 length is 14 residues. V lost 4 bases, J lost 1 base, and 9 bases lay in between. The CDR3 region is CASSWRGGTDTQYF. CDR3 sequence (DNA): TGTGCCAGCAGCTGGAGGGGGGGCACAGATACGCAGTATTTT.

This clonotype was observed a few times. The J gene is TRBJ1-2, the V gene TRBV21-1. TRBV21-1 has pseudogene status. The CDR3 sequence is 14 residues long. This CDR3 reads CASSKGDSRHGYTF. CDR3 coding DNA: TGTGCCAGCAGCAAAGGGGACTCCAGACATGGCTACACCTTC.

This clonotype came up a few times. The chain uses TRBV30 and TRBJ2-3; a weak D match, TRBD2 (6 bases). This CDR3 has 17 residues. The V gene lost 0 bases and the J gene lost 6 bases, with 22 bases spanning the gap. Germline assignment: CDR1 GTSNPN and CDR2 SVGIG (reference sequence). The CDR3 protein is CAWSVLPPLASRDTQYF. The CDR3 nucleotides are TGTGCCTGGAGTGTACTGCCCCCACTAGCTAGCCGGGATACGCAGTATTTT.

This clonotype has just one count. One end of the junction varies from germline; a read error may be responsible. The chain has TRBV30 and TRBJ1-2; possible D gene TRBD1, 5 bases. Germline assignment: CDR1 GTSNPN and CDR2 SVGIG (reference sequence). The CDR3 runs 11 residues. CDR3 amino acids: CVWTQGSGYTF. CDR3 DNA sequence: TGTGTCTGGACCCAGGGCAGCGGCTACACCTTC. The full variable domain, its missing parts supplied by reference TRBV30 and TRBJ1-2, is SQTIHQWPATLVQPVGSPLSLECTVEGTSNPNLYWYRQAAGRGLQLLFYSVGIGQISSEVPQNLSASRPQDRQFILSSKKLLLSDSGFYLCVWTQGSGYTFGSGTRLTVV.

This clonotype has just a few counts. This sequence joins TRBV10-3 and TRBJ2-3; D uncertain. CDR1 and CDR2 (germline): ENHRY, SYGVKD. Trimming took off 4 bases at V and 6 bases at J, with 8 bases between the two ends. There are 12 residues in the CDR3. CDR3 DNA sequence: TGTGCCATCAGTGCATCGAGGGATACGCAGTATTTT. Its translation: CAISASRDTQYF.

This clonotype turned up a few times. V usage is TRBV27 and J usage is TRBJ2-7, with D possibly matching TRBD2 (6 bases). CDR3 length equals 14 residues. The V and J ends lost 5 bases and 2 bases respectively, with 13 bases between them. Germline loops: CDR1 MNHEY, CDR2 SMNVEV (reference sequence). CDR3 region: CASSPGLSTYEQYF. The CDR3 DNA follows: TGTGCCAGCAGTCCCGGACTAAGCACCTACGAGCAGTACTTC.

The rearrangement links TRBV30 to TRBJ1-2; D unresolved. Looked up from germline, CDR1 is GTSNPN and CDR2 is SVGIG (reference sequence). V was clipped by 2 bases and J by 7 bases, with 14 bases between them. This CDR3 spans 13 amino acids. In DNA form, the CDR3 reads TGTGCCTGGAGTTATGGAGGAGGCGGTGGCTACACCTTC. Translation: CAWSYGGGGGYTF.